Presented here are 22 T cell receptor beta chains from one specimen sequenced in a study of T-cell memory formation after mild COVID-19. TCRdb re-derived calls from the 5' RACE reads in MiXCR, one entry per CDR3 protein. The sample consists of approximately 390,000 distinct CDR3 sequences, approximately 15% of them appearing once. Sequencing input: PBMCs or a T cell subset sorted from them (not recorded which). The source of these receptors is a man aged 18 to 29 who had mild COVID-19 (a few samples of this study predate the infection). Cell type and time point are not known.

Only a few counts were recorded for this clonotype. V usage is TRBV4-1 and J usage is TRBJ2-2; D is unclear. This CDR3 is built from 16 residues. V lost 2 bases and J 1 base, leaving 11 bases between the germline ends. Germline CDR1 MGHRA, CDR2 YSYEKL. In nucleotides, the CDR3 is TGCGCCAGCAGCCAAAAAAAAAGACAGAACACCGGGGAGCTGTTTTTT. Translated, it gives CASSQKKRQNTGELFF.

The chain is built from TRBV5-1 and TRBJ2-3, with 8 positions matching TRBD1. This CDR3 contains 15 residues. With 4 bases clipped from V and 2 bases from J, the junction kept 6 bases outside the gene matches. Germline values: CDR1 SGHRS, CDR2 YFSETQ. Written as DNA, the CDR3 is TGCGCCAGCAGCAAGGACAGGGCGAACACAGATACGCAGTATTTT. Protein product: CASSKDRANTDTQYF.

The chain recombines TRBV6-5 with TRBJ1-5, with D unclear. Trimming left V 6 bases short and J 0 bases short, with 12 bases between. The CDR3 consists of 15 residues. The germline V gene encodes CDR1 MNHEY and CDR2 SVGAGI. The CDR3 reads CASRPTASSNQPQHF. In DNA form, the CDR3 reads TGTGCCAGCAGACCTACAGCGAGTAGCAATCAGCCCCAGCATTTT.

This clonotype was observed a few times. The chain links TRBV19 to TRBJ2-1, with a possible D match to TRBD1 (6 bases). The CDR3 is 17 amino acids. Germline V lookup: CDR1 LNHDA, CDR2 SQIVND (reference sequence). Deletions cut 7 bases from V and 0 bases from J, with 19 bases between. The CDR3: CASTGTTSSLSYNEQFF. The CDR3 nucleotides read TGTGCCAGTACGGGGACAACTTCTAGCCTCTCCTACAATGAGCAGTTCTTC.

This clonotype was seen a handful of times. The chain joins TRBV12-3 or TRBV12-4 to TRBJ2-5, with D perhaps matching TRBD2 (6 bases). CDR3 length equals 15 residues. The germline V and J ends were trimmed by 4 bases and 2 bases, with 14 bases remaining between them. CDR3 in amino acids: CASSSHLANQETQYF. The CDR3 nucleotides are TGTGCCAGCAGTTCCCATCTAGCGAATCAAGAGACCCAGTACTTC.

The chain uses TRBV5-1 and TRBJ2-1; tentative D call: TRBD1 (6 bases). The CDR3 has 14 residues. Trimming cost V 1 base and J 7 bases, with 12 bases left between them. Germline CDR1 reads SGHRS; CDR2 reads YFSETQ. For the CDR3, the DNA is TGCGCCAGCAGCTTGTCACAGGGCTCTAATGAGCAGTTCTTC. It specifies CASSLSQGSNEQFF.

At least ten counts were recorded for this clonotype. Its ends do not fully match the called genes, so a read error is possible. This chain uses TRBV7-3 with TRBJ2-3; 8 bases match TRBD2. Germline lookup yields CDR1 SGHTA and CDR2 FQGTGA. CDR3 length: 15 amino acids. The DNA of the CDR3 is TGCGCCAGCAGCTTCGGGGGGGCTGGCACAGATACGCAGTATTTT. Encoded protein: CASSFGGAGTDTQYF.

CDR3 nucleotides: TGCGCCAGCGGGACAGTCTACAATGAGCAGTTCTTC. Residues: CASGTVYNEQFF. V usage is TRBV5-1 and J usage is TRBJ2-1, with 7 bases fitting TRBD1. J gave up 3 bases and V 7 bases, and 1 base lay outside the gene matches. The CDR3 is 12 residues long. CDR1 SGHRS and CDR2 YFSETQ come from the germline V gene.

The chain recombines TRBV4-1 with TRBJ1-2; 12 bases are a match to TRBD1. This CDR3 has 15 residues. V was clipped by 5 bases and J by 5 bases; unmatched bases: 6. Per the germline V gene, CDR1 is MGHRA and CDR2 is YSYEKL. The CDR3 sequence: CASSARDRGLYGYTF. The DNA for the CDR3 is TGCGCCAGCAGCGCCCGGGACAGGGGGCTTTATGGCTACACCTTC.

The rearrangement links TRBV4-1 to TRBJ1-4, with D possibly being TRBD1 (5 bases). The V gene's germline CDR1 is MGHRA and CDR2 YSYEKL. The CDR3 extends over 14 amino acids. The V and J ends lost 1 base and 8 bases respectively, with 11 bases between them. As DNA, the CDR3 is TGCGCCAGCAGCCAAGGGGGGTTTGTAGAAAAACTGTTTTTT. Its translation: CASSQGGFVEKLFF.

The chain links TRBV3-1 to TRBJ1-1; TRBD1 might be the D (6 bases). Germline lookup yields CDR1 LGHDT and CDR2 YNNKEL (reference sequence). Trimming removed 1 base from V and 1 base from J, with 13 bases in between. The CDR3 covers 16 residues. The CDR3 here is CASSQGGAGSNTEAFF. The DNA of the CDR3 is TGTGCCAGCAGCCAAGGGGGGGCAGGCTCGAACACTGAAGCTTTCTTT. Combining the CDR3 with reference TRBV3-1 and TRBJ1-1 gives the whole variable domain DTAVSQTPKYLVTQMGNDKSIKCEQNLGHDTMYWYKQDSKKFLKIMFSYNNKELIINETVPNRFSPKSPDKAHLNLHINSLELGDSAVYFCASSQGGAGSNTEAFFGQGTRLTVV.

This chain uses TRBV19 with TRBJ1-5; TRBD1 is a possible D gene (6 bases). V was cut by 5 bases and J by 2 bases, with 13 bases left in between. The germline V gene encodes CDR1 LNHDA and CDR2 SQIVND (reference sequence). The CDR3 covers 15 residues. The CDR3 nucleotides are TGTGCCAGTAGTCCCGTAGGGGGAGGCAATCAGCCCCAGCATTTT. It codes for CASSPVGGGNQPQHF.

This clonotype has only a few counts. The chain links TRBV4-1 to TRBJ1-1, with a tentative D call TRBD1 (6 bases). Trimming removed 1 base at V and 4 bases at J, with 16 bases between. The germline V gene encodes CDR1 MGHRA and CDR2 YSYEKL. This CDR3 has 16 residues. The CDR3 reads CASSQVGRGALTEAFF. The DNA for the CDR3 is TGCGCCAGCAGCCAAGTGGGGAGGGGGGCGCTCACTGAAGCTTTCTTT.

This clonotype was observed a handful of times. V usage is TRBV29-1 and J usage is TRBJ1-2; a weak D match, TRBD1 (5 bases). Germline V gene lookup returns CDR1 SQVTM and CDR2 ANQGSEA. V was cut by 6 bases and J by 1 base, with 9 bases left in between. This CDR3 spans 12 amino acids. The CDR3 DNA reads TGCAGCGTGGGGGACGGTAACTATGGCTACACCTTC. It codes for CSVGDGNYGYTF.

This clonotype has only a few counts. This chain connects TRBV11-3 to TRBJ2-1; 11 bases align to TRBD1. The germline gives CDR1 SGHNT, CDR2 YENEEA. V lost 5 bases and J lost 6; bases outside the gene matches: 6. The CDR3 is 15 residues long. The CDR3 reads CASSVGQGAGNEQFF. CDR3 sequence (DNA): TGTGCCAGCAGCGTCGGACAGGGGGCGGGCAATGAGCAGTTCTTC.

Only a few counts were recorded for this clonotype. The V and J genes are TRBV20-1 and TRBJ2-6, with D unclear. Germline-derived CDR1 and CDR2 are DFQATT and SNEGSKA (reference sequence). Between the trimmed V and J ends, which lost 6 bases and 4 bases, there was a span of 19 bases. The CDR3 is made up of 16 amino acids. The CDR3 DNA reads as TGCAGTGCGGTTGGACGCCCTTCCCAAGGGGCCAACGTCCTGACTTTC. This translates into CSAVGRPSQGANVLTF.

This clonotype was seen a handful of times. This chain connects TRBV5-1 to TRBJ1-2, with D possibly being TRBD1 (6 bases). CDR1 is SGHRS, CDR2 YFSETQ, per germline. The V end was cut by 0 bases, the J end by 7 bases, with 10 bases between. CDR3 size: 13 residues. CDR3 amino acids: CASSLDGQSGYTF. CDR3 nucleotides: TGCGCCAGCAGCTTGGACGGACAGAGTGGCTACACCTTC.

This clonotype was counted many times. The chain uses TRBV4-3 and TRBJ2-7; D possibly corresponds to TRBD2 (6 bases). Trimming cost V 0 bases and J 3 bases, with 12 bases left between them. This CDR3 spans 15 amino acids. Germline assignment: CDR1 LGHNA and CDR2 YSLEER. CDR3 loop: CASSQEGWGGYEQYF. Written as DNA, the CDR3 is TGCGCCAGCAGCCAAGAAGGGTGGGGAGGCTACGAGCAGTACTTC.

The rearrangement links TRBV11-2 to TRBJ2-5; tentative D call: TRBD2 (7 bases). The germline V gene encodes CDR1 SGHAT and CDR2 FQNNGV. The CDR3 loop spans 16 amino acids. The germline V and J ends were trimmed by 5 bases and 4 bases, with 20 bases remaining between them. In nucleotides, the CDR3 is TGTGCCAGCAGCCCAGGCACCGGGGGGCGCAGAGAGACCCAGTACTTC. Its protein is CASSPGTGGRRETQYF.

The CDR3 sequence is CASSRETVNTEAFF. The DNA of the CDR3 is TGCGCCAGCAGCCGAGAAACAGTGAACACTGAAGCTTTCTTT. The chain has TRBV4-3 and TRBJ1-1; D gene uncertain. Deletions cut 4 bases from V and 0 bases from J, with 9 bases between. CDR1 and CDR2 from the germline V gene are LGHNA and YSLEER. The CDR3 loop spans 14 amino acids.

The chain joins TRBV6-1 to TRBJ2-7; 7 positions agree with TRBD1. V dropped 5 bases and J dropped 3; count of bases not matched to a gene: 4. The V gene's germline CDR1 is MNHNS and CDR2 SASEGT. The CDR3 covers 13 residues. DNA of the CDR3: TGTGCCAGCAGTAACAGGGGAGTCTACGAGCAGTACGTC. Residues: CASSNRGVYEQYV.

This clonotype was seen a few times. This sequence joins TRBV12-3 or TRBV12-4 and TRBJ1-5; no clear D. Between the trimmed V and J ends, which lost 5 bases and 6 bases, there was a span of 11 bases. This CDR3 region has 13 residues. The CDR3 DNA is TGTGCCAGCAGTGTCGTCAGGTTTCAGCCCCAGCATTTT. This gives the protein CASSVVRFQPQHF.